The clone carrying this T cell receptor (beta chain) has more than one count but fewer than ten. The record originates from a study of cytomegalovirus exposure and HLA in healthy donors. Germline V gene sequence: CDR1 MNHEY, CDR2 SVGAGI. The V and J ends lost 6 bases and 8 bases, in that order; junction bases with no gene match: 10. This CDR3 is 14 amino acids long. PCR was performed using 60 Vbeta and 13 Jbeta primers. The method was immunoSEQ multiplex PCR; TCRdb's version includes in-frame clones alone and lacks a portion of them. The sample includes 130,000 to 150,000 clones, around 75% of them seen just once.

Material for sequencing was PBMCs. The rearrangement joins TRBV6-5 to TRBJ1-2, with TRBD1 matching over 9 bases. This TCR was recovered from a woman in her 30s in good health and CMV-seronegative. The CDR3 region has the DNA TGTGCCAGCAGCCGGGACAGGGTCGGTTGGGGCTACACCTTC. This sequence encodes CASSRDRVGWGYTF.